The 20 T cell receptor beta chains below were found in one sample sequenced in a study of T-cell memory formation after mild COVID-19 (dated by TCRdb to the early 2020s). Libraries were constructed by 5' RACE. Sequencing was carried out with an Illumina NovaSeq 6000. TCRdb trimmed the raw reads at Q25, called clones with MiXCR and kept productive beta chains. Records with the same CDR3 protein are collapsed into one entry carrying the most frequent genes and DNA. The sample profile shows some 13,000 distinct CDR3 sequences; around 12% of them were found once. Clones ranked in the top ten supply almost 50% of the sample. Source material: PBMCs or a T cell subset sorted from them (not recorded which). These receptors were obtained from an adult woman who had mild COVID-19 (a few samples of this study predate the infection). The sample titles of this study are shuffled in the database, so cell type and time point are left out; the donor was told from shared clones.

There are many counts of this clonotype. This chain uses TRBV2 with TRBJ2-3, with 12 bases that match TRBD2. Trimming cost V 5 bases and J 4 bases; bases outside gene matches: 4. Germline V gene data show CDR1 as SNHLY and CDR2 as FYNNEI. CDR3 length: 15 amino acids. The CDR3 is CASSLWTSGADTQYF. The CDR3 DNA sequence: TGTGCCAGCAGTCTCTGGACTAGCGGGGCAGATACGCAGTATTTT.

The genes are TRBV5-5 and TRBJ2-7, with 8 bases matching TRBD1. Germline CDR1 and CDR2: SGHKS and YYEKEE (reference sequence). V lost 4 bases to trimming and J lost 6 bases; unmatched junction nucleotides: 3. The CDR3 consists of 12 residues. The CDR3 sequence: CASSLTGGEQYF. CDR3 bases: TGTGCCAGCAGCCTCACAGGGGGCGAGCAGTACTTC.

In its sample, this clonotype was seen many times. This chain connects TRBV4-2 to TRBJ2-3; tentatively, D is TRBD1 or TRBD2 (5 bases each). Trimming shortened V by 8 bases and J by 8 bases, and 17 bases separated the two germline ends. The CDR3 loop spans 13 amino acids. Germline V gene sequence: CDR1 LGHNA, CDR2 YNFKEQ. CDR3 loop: CASRDEGLGTQYF. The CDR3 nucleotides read TGTGCCAGCCGCGACGAGGGGTTGGGTACGCAGTATTTT.

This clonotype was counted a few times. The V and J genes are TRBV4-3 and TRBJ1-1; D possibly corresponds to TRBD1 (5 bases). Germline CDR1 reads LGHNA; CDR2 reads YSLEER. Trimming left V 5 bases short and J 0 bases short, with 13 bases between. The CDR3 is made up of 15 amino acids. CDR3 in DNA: TGCGCCAGCAGCGCCGGGACTTATATGAACACTGAAGCTTTCTTT. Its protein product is CASSAGTYMNTEAFF.

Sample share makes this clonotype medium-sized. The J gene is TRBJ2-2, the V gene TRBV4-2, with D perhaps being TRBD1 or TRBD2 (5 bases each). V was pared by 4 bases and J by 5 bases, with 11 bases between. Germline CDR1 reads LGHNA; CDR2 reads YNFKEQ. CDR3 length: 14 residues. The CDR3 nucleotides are TGTGCCAGCAGCCCATGGGACCGTACCGGGGAGCTGTTTTTT. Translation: CASSPWDRTGELFF.

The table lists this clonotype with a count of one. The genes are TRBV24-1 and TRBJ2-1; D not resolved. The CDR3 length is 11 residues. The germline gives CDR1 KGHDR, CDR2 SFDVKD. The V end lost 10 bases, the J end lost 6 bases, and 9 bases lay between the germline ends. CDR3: CATSSTNEQFF. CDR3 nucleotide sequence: TGTGCCACAAGTTCGACCAATGAGCAGTTCTTC.

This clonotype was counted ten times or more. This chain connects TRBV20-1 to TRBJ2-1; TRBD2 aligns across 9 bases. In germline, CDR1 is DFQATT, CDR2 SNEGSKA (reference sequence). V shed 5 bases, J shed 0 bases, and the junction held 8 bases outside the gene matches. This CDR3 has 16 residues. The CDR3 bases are TGCAGTGCTGGAACTAGCGGGCAAAGCTCCTACAATGAGCAGTTCTTC. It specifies CSAGTSGQSSYNEQFF.

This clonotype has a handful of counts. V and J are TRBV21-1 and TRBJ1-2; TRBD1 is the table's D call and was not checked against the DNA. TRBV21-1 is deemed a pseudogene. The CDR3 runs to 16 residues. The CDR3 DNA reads TGTGCCAGCAGCACTACATTCCGGGACAGGGCCGAAGGCTACACCTTC. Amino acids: CASSTTFRDRAEGYTF.

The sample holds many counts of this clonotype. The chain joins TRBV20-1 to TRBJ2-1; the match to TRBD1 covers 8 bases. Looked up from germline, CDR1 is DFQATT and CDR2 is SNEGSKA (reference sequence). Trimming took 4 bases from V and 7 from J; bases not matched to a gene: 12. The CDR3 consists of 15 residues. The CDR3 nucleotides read TGCAGTGCTATATCACCGGGACAGGCCCCTAATGAGCAGTTCTTC. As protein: CSAISPGQAPNEQFF.

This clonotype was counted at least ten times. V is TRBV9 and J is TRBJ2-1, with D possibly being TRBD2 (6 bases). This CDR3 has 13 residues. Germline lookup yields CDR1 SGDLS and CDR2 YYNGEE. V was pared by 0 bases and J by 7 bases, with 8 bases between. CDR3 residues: CASSVGRANEQFF. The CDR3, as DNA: TGTGCCAGCAGCGTAGGGAGGGCAAATGAGCAGTTCTTC.

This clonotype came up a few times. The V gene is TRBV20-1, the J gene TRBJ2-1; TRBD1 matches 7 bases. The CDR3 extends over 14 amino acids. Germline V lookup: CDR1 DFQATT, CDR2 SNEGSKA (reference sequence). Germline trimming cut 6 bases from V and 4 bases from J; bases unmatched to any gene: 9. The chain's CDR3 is CSAPVTGMYNEQFF. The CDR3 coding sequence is TGCAGTGCCCCAGTGACAGGGATGTACAATGAGCAGTTCTTC.

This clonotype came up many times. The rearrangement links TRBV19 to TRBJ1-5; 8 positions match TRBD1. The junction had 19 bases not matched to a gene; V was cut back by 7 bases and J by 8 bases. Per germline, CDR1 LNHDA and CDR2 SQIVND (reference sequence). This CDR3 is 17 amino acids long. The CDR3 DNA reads TGTGCCAGTACCCCAGGGACCGGGACAGGTGCCGAGGAGCCCCAGCATTTT. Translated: CASTPGTGTGAEEPQHF.

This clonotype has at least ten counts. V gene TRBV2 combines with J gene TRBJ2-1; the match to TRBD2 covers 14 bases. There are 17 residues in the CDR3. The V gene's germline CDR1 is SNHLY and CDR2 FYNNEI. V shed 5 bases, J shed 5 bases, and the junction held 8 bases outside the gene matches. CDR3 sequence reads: CASSTSKTSGRDNEQFF. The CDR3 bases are TGTGCCAGCAGTACCTCCAAGACTAGCGGGAGGGACAATGAGCAGTTCTTC.

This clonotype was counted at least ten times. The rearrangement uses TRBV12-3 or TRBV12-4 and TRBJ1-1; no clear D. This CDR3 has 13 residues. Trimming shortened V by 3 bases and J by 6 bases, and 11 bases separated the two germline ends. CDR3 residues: CASSFGGFAEAFF. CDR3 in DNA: TGTGCCAGCAGTTTTGGTGGATTTGCTGAAGCTTTCTTT.

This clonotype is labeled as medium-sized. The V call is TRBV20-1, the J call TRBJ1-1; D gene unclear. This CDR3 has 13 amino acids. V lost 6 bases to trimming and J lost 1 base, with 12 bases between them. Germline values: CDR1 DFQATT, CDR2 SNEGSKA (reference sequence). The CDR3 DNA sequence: TGCAGTGCCCCGGAGGAGGGGAACACTGAAGCTTTCTTT. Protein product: CSAPEEGNTEAFF.

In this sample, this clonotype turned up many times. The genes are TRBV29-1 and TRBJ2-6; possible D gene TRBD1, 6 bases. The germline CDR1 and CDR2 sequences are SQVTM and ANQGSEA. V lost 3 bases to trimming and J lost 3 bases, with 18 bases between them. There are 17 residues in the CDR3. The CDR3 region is CSVEGSRDKDGANVLTF. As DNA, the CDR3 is TGCAGCGTTGAGGGATCACGGGACAAAGATGGGGCCAACGTCCTGACTTTC.

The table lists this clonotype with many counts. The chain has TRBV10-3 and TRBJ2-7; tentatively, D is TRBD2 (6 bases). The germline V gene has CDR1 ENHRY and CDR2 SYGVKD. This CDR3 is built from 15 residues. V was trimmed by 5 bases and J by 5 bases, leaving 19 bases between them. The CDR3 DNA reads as TGTGCCATCAGTCCCCTCGGGGGTAGGGCCCACGAGCAGTACTTC. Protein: CAISPLGGRAHEQYF.

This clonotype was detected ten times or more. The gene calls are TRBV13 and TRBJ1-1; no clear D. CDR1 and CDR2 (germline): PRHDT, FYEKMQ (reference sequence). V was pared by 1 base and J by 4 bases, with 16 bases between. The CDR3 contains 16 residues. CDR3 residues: CASSLVTIGPGTEAFF. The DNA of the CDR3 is TGTGCCAGCAGCTTAGTCACGATCGGGCCGGGCACTGAAGCTTTCTTT.

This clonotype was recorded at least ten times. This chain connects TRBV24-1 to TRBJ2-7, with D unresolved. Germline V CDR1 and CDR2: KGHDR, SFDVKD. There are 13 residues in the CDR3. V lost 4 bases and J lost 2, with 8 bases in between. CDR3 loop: CATSEAGAYEQYF. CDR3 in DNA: TGTGCCACCAGTGAGGCCGGAGCCTACGAGCAGTACTTC.

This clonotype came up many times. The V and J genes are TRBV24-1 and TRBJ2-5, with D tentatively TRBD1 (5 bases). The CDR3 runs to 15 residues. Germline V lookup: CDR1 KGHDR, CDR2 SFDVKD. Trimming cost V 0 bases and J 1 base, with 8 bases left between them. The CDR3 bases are TGTGCCACCAGTGATTTGGCAGGGCCCCAAGAGACCCAGTACTTC. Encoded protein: CATSDLAGPQETQYF.